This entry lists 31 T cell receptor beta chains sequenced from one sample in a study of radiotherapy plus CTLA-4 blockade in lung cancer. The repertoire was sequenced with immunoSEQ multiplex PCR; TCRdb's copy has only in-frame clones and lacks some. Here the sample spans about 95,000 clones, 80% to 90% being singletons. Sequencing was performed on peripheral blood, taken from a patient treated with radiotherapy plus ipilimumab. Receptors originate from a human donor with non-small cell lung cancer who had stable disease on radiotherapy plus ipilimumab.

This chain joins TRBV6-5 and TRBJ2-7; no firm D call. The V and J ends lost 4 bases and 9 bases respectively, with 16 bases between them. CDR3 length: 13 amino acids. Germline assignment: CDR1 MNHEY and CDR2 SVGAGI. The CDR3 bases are TGTGCCAGCAGTTCCTGGACCGGTTTGGGGCAGTACTTC. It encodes CASSSWTGLGQYF.

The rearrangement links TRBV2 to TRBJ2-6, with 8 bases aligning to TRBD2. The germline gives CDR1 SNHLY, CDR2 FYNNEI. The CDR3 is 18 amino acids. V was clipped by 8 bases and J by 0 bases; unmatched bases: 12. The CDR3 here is CASAAGRGAVSGANVLTF. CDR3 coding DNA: TGTGCCAGCGCTGCGGGGCGGGGGGCCGTCTCTGGGGCCAACGTCCTGACTTTC.

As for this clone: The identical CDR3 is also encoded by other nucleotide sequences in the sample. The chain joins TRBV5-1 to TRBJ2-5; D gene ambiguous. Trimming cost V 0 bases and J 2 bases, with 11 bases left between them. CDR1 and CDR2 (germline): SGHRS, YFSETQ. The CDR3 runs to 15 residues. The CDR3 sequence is CASSLVPGRQETQYF. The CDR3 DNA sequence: TGCGCCAGCAGCTTGGTGCCGGGTAGGCAAGAGACCCAGTACTTC.

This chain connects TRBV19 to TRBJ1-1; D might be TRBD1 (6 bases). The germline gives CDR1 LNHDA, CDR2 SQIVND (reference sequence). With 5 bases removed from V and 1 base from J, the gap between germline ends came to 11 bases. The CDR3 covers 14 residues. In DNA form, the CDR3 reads TGTGCCAGTAGTGCACAGGGCCGGAACACTGAAGCTTTCTTT. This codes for CASSAQGRNTEAFF.

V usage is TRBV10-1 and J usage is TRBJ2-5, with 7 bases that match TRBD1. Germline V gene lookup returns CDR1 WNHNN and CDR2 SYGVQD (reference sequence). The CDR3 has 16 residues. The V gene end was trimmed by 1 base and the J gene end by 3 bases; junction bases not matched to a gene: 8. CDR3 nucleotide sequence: TGCGCCAGCAGTGAGTGGACAGGCCCAAACGAAGAGACCCAGTACTTC. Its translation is CASSEWTGPNEETQYF.

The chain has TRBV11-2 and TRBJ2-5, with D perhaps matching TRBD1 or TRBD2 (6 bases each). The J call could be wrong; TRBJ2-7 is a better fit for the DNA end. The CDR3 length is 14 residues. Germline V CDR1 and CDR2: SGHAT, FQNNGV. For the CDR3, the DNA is TGTGCCAGCAGCTTTGGGGGGCGCCCCTACGAGCAGTACTTC. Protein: CASSFGGRPYEQYF.

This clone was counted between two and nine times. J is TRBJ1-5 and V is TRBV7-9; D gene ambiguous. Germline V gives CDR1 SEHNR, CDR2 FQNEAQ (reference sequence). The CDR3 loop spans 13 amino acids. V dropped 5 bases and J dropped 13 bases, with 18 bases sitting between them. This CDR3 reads CASSQPGRSGQHF. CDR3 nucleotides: TGTGCCAGCAGCCAACCCGGACGGTCGGGGCAGCATTTT. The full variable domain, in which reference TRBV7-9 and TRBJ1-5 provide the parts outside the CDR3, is DTGVSQNPRHKITKRGQNVTFRCDPISEHNRLYWYRQTLGQGPEFLTYFQNEAQLEKSRLLSDRFSAERPKGSFSTLEIQRTEQGDSAMYLCASSQPGRSGQHFGDGTRLSIL.

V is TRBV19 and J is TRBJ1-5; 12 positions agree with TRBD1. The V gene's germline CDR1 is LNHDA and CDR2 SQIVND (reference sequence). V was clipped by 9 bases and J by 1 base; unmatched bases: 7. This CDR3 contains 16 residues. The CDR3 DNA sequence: TGTGCCAGCCGGGACAGGGGGCATGAAAGCAATCAGCCCCAGCATTTT. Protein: CASRDRGHESNQPQHF.

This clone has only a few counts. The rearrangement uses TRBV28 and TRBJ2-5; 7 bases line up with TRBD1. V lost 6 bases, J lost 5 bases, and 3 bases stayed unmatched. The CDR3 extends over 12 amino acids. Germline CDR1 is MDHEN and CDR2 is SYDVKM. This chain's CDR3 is CASRTGSETQYF. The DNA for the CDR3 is TGTGCCAGCAGGACAGGGTCGGAGACCCAGTACTTC.

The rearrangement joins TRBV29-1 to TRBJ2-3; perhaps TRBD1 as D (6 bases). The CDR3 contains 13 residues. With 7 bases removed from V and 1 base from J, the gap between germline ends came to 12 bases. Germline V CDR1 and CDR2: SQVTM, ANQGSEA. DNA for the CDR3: TGCAGCGCGAGGGGGACCGGCACAGATACGCAGTATTTT. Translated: CSARGTGTDTQYF.

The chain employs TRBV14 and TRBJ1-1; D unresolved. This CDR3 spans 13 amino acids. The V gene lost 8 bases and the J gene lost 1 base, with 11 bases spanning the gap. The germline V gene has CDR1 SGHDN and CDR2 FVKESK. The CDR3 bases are TGTGCCAGCGCTCAGGCTCCGAACACTGAAGCTTTCTTT. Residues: CASAQAPNTEAFF.

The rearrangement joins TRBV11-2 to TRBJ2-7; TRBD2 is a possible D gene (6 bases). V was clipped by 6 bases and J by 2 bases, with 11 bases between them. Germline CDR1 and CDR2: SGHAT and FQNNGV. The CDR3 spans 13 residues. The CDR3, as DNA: TGTGCCAGCAGGGAGGGGAACCCCTACGAGCAGTACTTC. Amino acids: CASREGNPYEQYF.

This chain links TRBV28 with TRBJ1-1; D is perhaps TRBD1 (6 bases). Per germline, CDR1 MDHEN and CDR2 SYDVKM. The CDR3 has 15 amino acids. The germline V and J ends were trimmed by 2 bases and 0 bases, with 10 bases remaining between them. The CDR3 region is CASSLTGYMNTEAFF. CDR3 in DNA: TGTGCCAGCAGTTTAACAGGGTACATGAACACTGAAGCTTTCTTT.

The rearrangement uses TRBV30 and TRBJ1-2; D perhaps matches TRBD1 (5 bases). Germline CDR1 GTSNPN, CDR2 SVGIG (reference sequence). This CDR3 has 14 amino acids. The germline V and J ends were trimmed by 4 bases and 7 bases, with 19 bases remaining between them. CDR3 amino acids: CAWITGTGSSGYTF. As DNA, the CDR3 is TGTGCCTGGATCACCGGGACGGGAAGTTCTGGCTACACCTTC.

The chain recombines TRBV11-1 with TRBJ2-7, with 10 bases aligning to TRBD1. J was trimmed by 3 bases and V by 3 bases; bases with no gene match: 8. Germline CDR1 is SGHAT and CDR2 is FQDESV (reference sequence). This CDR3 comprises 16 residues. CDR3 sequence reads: CASSFSRTGGNYEQYF. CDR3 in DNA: TGTGCCAGCAGCTTCTCTAGGACAGGGGGTAACTACGAGCAGTACTTC. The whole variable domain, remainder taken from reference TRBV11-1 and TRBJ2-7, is EAEVAQSPRYKITEKSQAVAFWCDPISGHATLYWYRQILGQGPELLVQFQDESVVDDSQLPKDRFSAERLKGVDSTLKIQPAELGDSAMYLCASSFSRTGGNYEQYFGPGTRLTVT.

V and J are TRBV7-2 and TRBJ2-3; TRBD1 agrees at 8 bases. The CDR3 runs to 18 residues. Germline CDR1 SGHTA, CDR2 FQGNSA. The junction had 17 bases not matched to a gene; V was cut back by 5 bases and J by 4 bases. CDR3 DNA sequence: TGTGCCAGCAGCCGTAGGACAGGGAGGATCCAAGGGGCAGATACGCAGTATTTT. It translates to CASSRRTGRIQGADTQYF.

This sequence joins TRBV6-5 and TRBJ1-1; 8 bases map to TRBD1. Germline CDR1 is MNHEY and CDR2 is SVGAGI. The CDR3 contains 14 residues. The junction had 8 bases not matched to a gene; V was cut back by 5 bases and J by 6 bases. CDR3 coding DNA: TGTGCCAGCAGTGAAACAGGGGGTTTCGCTGAAGCTTTCTTT. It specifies CASSETGGFAEAFF.

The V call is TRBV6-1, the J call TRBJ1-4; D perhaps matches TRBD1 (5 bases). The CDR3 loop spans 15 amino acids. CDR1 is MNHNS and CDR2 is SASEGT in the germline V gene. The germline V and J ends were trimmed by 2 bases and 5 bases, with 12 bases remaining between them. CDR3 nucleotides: TGTGCCAGCAGTGAACCGGGGCATTTAAATGAAAAACTGTTTTTT. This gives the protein CASSEPGHLNEKLFF.

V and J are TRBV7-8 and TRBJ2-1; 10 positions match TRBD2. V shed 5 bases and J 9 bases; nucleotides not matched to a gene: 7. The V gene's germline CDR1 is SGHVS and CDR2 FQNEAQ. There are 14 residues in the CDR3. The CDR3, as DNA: TGTGCCAGCAGCGGGGGACTAGCGCGGGGTGAGCAGTTCTTC. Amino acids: CASSGGLARGEQFF. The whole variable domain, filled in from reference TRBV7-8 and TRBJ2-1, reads GAGVSQSPRYKVAKRGQDVALRCDPISGHVSLFWYQQALGQGPEFLTYFQNEAQLDKSGLPSDRFFAERPEGSVSTLKIQRTQQEDSAVYLCASSGGLARGEQFFGPGTRLTVL.

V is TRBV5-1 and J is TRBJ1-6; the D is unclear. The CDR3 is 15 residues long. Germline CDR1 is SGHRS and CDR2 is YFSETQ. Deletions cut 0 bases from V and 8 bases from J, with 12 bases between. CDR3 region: CASSLDILADSPLHF. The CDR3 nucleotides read TGCGCCAGCAGCTTGGACATCCTAGCGGATTCACCCCTCCACTTT.

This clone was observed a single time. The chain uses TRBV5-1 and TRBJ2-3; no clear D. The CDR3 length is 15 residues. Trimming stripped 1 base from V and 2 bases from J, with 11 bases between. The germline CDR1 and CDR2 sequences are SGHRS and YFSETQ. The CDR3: CASSLRPPATDTQYF. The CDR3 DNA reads TGCGCCAGCAGCTTGAGACCTCCAGCCACAGATACGCAGTATTTT. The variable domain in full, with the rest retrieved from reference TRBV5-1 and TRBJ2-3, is KAGVTQTPRYLIKTRGQQVTLSCSPISGHRSVSWYQQTPGQGLQFLFEYFSETQRNKGNFPGRFSGRQFSNSRSEMNVSTLELGDSALYLCASSLRPPATDTQYFGPGTRLTVL.

CDR3 amino acids: CASSIDPAIGELFF. The CDR3, as DNA: TGTGCCAGCAGCATCGACCCCGCGATCGGGGAGCTGTTTTTT. This chain joins TRBV9 and TRBJ2-2, with unresolved D. Deletions cut 4 bases from V and 7 bases from J, with 14 bases between. The CDR3 has 14 amino acids. Germline CDR1 and CDR2: SGDLS and YYNGEE.

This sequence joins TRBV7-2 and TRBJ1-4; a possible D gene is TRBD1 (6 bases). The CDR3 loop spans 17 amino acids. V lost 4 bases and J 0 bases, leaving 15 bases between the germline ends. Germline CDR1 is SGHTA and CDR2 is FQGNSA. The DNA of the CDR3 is TGTGCCAGCAGCTCCAACAGGGCTCCTTCAACTAATGAAAAACTGTTTTTT. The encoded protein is CASSSNRAPSTNEKLFF.

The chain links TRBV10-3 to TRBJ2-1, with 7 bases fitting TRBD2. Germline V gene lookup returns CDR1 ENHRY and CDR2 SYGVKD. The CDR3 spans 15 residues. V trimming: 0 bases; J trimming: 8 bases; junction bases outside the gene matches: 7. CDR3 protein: CAISESPGGRDEQFF. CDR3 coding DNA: TGTGCCATCAGTGAGTCACCCGGGGGGAGGGATGAGCAGTTCTTC.

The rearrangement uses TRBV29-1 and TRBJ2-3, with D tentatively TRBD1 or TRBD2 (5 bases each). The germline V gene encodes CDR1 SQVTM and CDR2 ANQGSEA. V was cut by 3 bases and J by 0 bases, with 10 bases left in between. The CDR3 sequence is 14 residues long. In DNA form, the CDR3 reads TGCAGCGTTGATGCGTGGGACAGCACAGATACGCAGTATTTT. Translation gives CSVDAWDSTDTQYF.

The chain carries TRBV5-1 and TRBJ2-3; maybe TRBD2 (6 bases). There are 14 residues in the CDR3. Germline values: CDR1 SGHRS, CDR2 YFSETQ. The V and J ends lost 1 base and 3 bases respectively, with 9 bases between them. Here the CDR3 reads CASSLTSPTDTQYF. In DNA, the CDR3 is TGCGCCAGCAGCTTGACTAGCCCGACAGATACGCAGTATTTT.

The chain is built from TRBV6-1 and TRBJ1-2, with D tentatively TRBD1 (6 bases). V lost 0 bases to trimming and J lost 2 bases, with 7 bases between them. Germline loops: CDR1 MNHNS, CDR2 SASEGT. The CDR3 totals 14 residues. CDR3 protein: CASSEAGANYGYTF. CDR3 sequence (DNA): TGTGCCAGCAGTGAAGCGGGGGCAAACTATGGCTACACCTTC.

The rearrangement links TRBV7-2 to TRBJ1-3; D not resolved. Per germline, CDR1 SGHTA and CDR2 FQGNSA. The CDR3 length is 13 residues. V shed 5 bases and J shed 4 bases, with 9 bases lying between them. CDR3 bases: TGTGCCAGCAGCCTAGTTCAAGGAAACACCATATATTTT. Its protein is CASSLVQGNTIYF.

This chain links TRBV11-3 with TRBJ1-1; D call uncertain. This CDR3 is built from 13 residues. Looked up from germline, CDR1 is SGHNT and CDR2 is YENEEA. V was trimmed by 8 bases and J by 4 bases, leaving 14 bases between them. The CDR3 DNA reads TGTGCCAGCGCCCGACGCCCGGGCACTGAAGCTTTCTTT. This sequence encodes CASARRPGTEAFF. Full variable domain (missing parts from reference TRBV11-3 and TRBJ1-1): EAGVVQSPRYKIIEKKQPVAFWCNPISGHNTLYWYLQNLGQGPELLIRYENEEAVDDSQLPKDRFSAERLKGVDSTLKIQPAELGDSAVYLCASARRPGTEAFFGQGTRLTVV.

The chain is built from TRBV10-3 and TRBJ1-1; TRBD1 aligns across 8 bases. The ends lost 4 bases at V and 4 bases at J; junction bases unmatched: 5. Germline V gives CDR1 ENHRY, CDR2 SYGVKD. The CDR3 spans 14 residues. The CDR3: CAISGDRGTTEAFF. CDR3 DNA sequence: TGTGCCATCAGTGGAGACAGGGGAACCACTGAAGCTTTCTTT.

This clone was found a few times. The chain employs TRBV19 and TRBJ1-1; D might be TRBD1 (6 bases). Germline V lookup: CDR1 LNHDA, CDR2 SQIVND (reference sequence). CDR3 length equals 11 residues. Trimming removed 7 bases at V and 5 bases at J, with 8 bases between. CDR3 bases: TGTGCCAGTAAGGGGGGAACTGAAGCTTTCTTT. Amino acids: CASKGGTEAFF.